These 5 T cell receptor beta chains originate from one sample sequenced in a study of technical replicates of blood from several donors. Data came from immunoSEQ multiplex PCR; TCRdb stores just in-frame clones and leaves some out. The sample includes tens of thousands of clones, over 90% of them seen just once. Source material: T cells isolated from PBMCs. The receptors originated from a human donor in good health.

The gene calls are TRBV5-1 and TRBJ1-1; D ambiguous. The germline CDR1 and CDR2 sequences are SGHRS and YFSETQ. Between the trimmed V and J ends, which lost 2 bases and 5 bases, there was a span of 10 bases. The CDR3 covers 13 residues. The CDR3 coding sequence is TGCGCCAGCAGCTTCACTGGGAGGACTGAAGCTTTCTTT. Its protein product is CASSFTGRTEAFF. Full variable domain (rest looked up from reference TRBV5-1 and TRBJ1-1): KAGVTQTPRYLIKTRGQQVTLSCSPISGHRSVSWYQQTPGQGLQFLFEYFSETQRNKGNFPGRFSGRQFSNSRSEMNVSTLELGDSALYLCASSFTGRTEAFFGQGTRLTVV.

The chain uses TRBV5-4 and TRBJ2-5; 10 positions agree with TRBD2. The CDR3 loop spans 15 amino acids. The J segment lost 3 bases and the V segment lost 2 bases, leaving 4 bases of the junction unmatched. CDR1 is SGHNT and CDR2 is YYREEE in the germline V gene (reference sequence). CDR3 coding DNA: TGTGCCAGCAGCTTCCGGACTAGCGGAAAAGAGACCCAGTACTTC. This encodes CASSFRTSGKETQYF.

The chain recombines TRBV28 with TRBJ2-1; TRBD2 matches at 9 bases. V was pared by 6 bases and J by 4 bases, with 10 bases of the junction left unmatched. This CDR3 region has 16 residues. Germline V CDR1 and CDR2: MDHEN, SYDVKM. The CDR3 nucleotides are TGTGCCAGCAGGACAAGGGGCGGGAGGGTGTACAATGAGCAGTTCTTC. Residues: CASRTRGGRVYNEQFF.

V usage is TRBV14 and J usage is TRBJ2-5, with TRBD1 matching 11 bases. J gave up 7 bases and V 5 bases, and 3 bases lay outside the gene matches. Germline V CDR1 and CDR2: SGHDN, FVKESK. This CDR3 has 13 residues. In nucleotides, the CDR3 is TGTGCCAGCAGCGGGACAGGGGGTTCGACCCAGTACTTC. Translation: CASSGTGGSTQYF.

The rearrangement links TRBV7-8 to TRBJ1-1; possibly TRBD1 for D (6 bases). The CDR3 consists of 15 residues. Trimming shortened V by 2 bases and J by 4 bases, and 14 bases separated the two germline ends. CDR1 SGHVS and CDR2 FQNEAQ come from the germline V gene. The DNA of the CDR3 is TGTGCCAGCAGCTTAAACAGGGCATCGAGCACTGAAGCTTTCTTT. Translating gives CASSLNRASSTEAFF. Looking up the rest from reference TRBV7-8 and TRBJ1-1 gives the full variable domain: GAGVSQSPRYKVAKRGQDVALRCDPISGHVSLFWYQQALGQGPEFLTYFQNEAQLDKSGLPSDRFFAERPEGSVSTLKIQRTQQEDSAVYLCASSLNRASSTEAFFGQGTRLTVV.